The 3 T cell receptor beta chains listed next were all sequenced from one sample in a study of T-cell memory formation after mild COVID-19 (dated by TCRdb to the early 2020s). The library was built by means of 5' RACE. The listed sequencing device is Illumina NovaSeq 6000. TCRdb passed the public sequencing reads through fastp at Q25 and MiXCR, retaining productive beta sequences. Each CDR3 protein gets just one entry, which takes the most common genes and DNA from the rows behind it. The sample includes around 250,000 distinct CDR3 sequences, with 15% to 20% observed a single time. 20% to 25% of the sample belongs to the ten largest clones. The specimen was PBMCs or a T cell subset sorted from them (not recorded which). The receptors were sampled from a man aged 18 to 35 who had mild COVID-19 (a few samples of this study predate the infection). The sample titles of this study are shuffled in the database, so cell type and time point are left out; the donor was told from shared clones.

This clonotype was observed at least ten times. The V call is TRBV7-6, the J call TRBJ2-3; TRBD1 matches at 8 bases. Germline V gene lookup returns CDR1 SGHVS and CDR2 FNYEAQ. The V and J ends lost 5 bases and 0 bases, in that order; junction bases with no gene match: 7. The CDR3 spans 16 residues. The CDR3 nucleotides read TGTGCCAGCAGCCGAGGACAGGGCGCTAGCACAGATACGCAGTATTTT. Its translation is CASSRGQGASTDTQYF.

The chain combines TRBV7-2 with TRBJ1-1, with TRBD1 identical over 7 bases. V was pared by 4 bases and J by 0 bases, with 2 bases of the junction left unmatched. The CDR3 spans 14 residues. The germline V gene encodes CDR1 SGHTA and CDR2 FQGNSA. In DNA, the CDR3 is TGTGCCAGCAGCTGGGGACAGTTGAACACTGAAGCTTTCTTT. It translates to CASSWGQLNTEAFF.

The rearrangement joins TRBV4-3 to TRBJ2-5; 14 bases fit TRBD2. Germline CDR1 reads LGHNA; CDR2 reads YSLEER. The CDR3 covers 17 residues. The junction had 5 bases not matched to a gene; V was cut back by 0 bases and J by 5 bases. Here the CDR3 reads CASSQDRRLAGGETQYF. The CDR3 region has the DNA TGCGCCAGCAGCCAAGATAGGCGACTAGCGGGGGGGGAGACCCAGTACTTC.